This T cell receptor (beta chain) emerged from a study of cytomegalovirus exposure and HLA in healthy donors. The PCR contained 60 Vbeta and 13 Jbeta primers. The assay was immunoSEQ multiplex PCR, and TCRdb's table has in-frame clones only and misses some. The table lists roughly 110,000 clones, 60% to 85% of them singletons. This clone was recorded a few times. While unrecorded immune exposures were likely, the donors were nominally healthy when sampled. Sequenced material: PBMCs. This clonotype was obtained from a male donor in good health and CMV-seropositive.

The CDR3 DNA sequence: TGTGCCAGCAGTTTAGGGACAGGGGGAGCTGGGGCCAACGTCCTGACTTTC. This gives the protein CASSLGTGGAGANVLTF. The chain couples TRBV27 to TRBJ2-6, with 11 bases fitting TRBD1. This CDR3 is 17 amino acids long. J gave up 2 bases and V 2 bases, and 2 bases lay outside the gene matches. The germline V gene encodes CDR1 MNHEY and CDR2 SMNVEV (reference sequence).